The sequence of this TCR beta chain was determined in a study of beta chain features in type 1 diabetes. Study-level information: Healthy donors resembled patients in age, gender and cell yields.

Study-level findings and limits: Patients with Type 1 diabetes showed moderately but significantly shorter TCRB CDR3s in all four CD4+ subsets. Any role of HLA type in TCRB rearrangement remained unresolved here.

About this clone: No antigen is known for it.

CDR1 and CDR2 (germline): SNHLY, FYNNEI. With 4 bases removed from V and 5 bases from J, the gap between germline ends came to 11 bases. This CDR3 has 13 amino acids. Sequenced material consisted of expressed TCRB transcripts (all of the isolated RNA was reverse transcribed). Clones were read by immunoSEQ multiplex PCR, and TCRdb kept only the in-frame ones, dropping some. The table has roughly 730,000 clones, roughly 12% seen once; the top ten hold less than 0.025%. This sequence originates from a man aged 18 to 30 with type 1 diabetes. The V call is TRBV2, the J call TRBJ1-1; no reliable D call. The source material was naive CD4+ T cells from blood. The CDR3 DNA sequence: TGTGCCAGCAGTGGGACGGAGAGGACTGAAGCTTTCTTT. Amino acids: CASSGTERTEAFF.